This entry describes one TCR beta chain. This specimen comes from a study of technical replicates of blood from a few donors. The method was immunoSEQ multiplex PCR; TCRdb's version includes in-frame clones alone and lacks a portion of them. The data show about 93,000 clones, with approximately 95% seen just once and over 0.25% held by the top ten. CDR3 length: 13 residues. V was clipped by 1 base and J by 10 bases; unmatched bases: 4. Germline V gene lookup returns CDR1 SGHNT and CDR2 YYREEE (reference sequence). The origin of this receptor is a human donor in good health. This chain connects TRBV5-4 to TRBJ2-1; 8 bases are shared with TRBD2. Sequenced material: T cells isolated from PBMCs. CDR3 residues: CASSLNSGAEQFF. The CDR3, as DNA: TGTGCCAGCAGCTTGAATAGCGGGGCGGAGCAGTTCTTC.